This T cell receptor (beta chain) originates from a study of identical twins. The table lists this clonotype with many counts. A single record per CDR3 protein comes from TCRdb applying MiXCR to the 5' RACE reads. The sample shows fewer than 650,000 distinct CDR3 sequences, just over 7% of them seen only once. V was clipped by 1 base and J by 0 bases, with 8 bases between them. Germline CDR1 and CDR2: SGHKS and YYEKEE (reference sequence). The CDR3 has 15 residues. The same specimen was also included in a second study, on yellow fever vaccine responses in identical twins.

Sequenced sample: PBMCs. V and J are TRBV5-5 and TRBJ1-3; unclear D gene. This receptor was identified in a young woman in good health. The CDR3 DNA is TGTGCCAGCAGCTTGAGGGATTACTCTGGAAACACCATATATTTT. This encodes CASSLRDYSGNTIYF.